This T cell receptor (beta chain) was retrieved from a study of identical twins. Study-wide points: Twin sharing of out-of-frame TCR alpha was underestimated by models in monozygotic pairs.

There are 15 residues in the CDR3. Deletions cut 6 bases from V and 7 bases from J, with 16 bases between. CDR1 is SNHLY, CDR2 FYNNEI, per germline. A single record per CDR3 protein comes from TCRdb applying MiXCR to the 5' RACE reads. The table records 240,000 or so distinct CDR3 sequences, 7% of them present only once. Details on this clonotype: Its antigen is unidentified.

The sample was also reused in another study, on yellow fever vaccine responses in identical twins.

The sequencing input was memory (CD45RO+) T cells sorted from blood. The origin of this receptor is a woman under 30 in good health. This chain joins TRBV2 and TRBJ1-6; D remains ambiguous. CDR3 protein: CASSPTPNPNSPLHF. CDR3 nucleotide sequence: TGTGCCAGCAGCCCGACCCCAAATCCGAATTCACCCCTCCACTTT. The variable domain in full, with the rest retrieved from reference TRBV2 and TRBJ1-6, is EPEVTQTPSHQVTQMGQEVILRCVPISNHLYFYWYRQILGQKVEFLVSFYNNEISEKSEIFDDQFSVERPDGSNFTLKIRSTKLEDSAMYFCASSPTPNPNSPLHFGNGTRLTVT.